Below, 18 T cell receptor beta chains from the same sample are listed, as sequenced in a study of T-cell reconstitution after alpha-beta-depleted transplantation in children. A TCRbeta library incorporating unique molecular identifiers was prepared. TCRdb re-called the PCR reads through MiXCR, storing one row per CDR3 protein. The sample contains about 540,000 distinct CDR3 sequences, 18% of which appear only once. The source was PBMCs from the stem cell graft donor, collected from the stem cell graft. These receptors came from a human donor who donated a stem cell graft to a child with acute lymphoblastic leukemia.

This clonotype was counted between two and nine times. CDR3 in amino acids: CSASAPGGPREGYTF. CDR3 bases: TGCAGTGCTAGCGCCCCGGGGGGGCCGAGGGAGGGCTACACCTTC. This chain uses TRBV20-1 with TRBJ1-2; D may be TRBD1 (6 bases). V was clipped by 3 bases and J by 8 bases, with 22 bases between them. This CDR3 comprises 15 residues. The germline gives CDR1 DFQATT, CDR2 SNEGSKA (reference sequence).

This clonotype came up a few times. CDR3 nucleotides: TGCGCCAGCAGCCAAGGTTCTAGCGGCCTGCATGAGCAGTTCTTC. Residues: CASSQGSSGLHEQFF. This rearrangement joins TRBV4-1 to TRBJ2-1; 7 bases line up with TRBD2. J gave up 8 bases and V 1 base, and 8 bases lay outside the gene matches. CDR3 length equals 15 residues. The germline V gene encodes CDR1 MGHRA and CDR2 YSYEKL.

In its sample, this clonotype was seen a few times. The chain links TRBV7-8 to TRBJ2-1; TRBD1 matches at 7 bases. The V and J ends lost 5 bases and 2 bases, in that order; junction bases with no gene match: 6. The germline V gene encodes CDR1 SGHVS and CDR2 FQNEAQ. The CDR3 extends over 15 amino acids. In nucleotides, the CDR3 is TGTGCCAGCAGCGTGACAGGGTACCCCTACAATGAGCAGTTCTTC. This codes for CASSVTGYPYNEQFF.

This clonotype showed up just a few times. The chain links TRBV14 to TRBJ2-3; 8 nucleotides match TRBD2. Germline CDR1 and CDR2: SGHDN and FVKESK. This CDR3 spans 16 amino acids. Trimming at V came to 2 bases and at J to 5 bases, leaving 9 bases not matched to a gene. For the CDR3, the DNA is TGTGCCAGCAGCCAATGGCAAGCGGGAGTCCTAGATACGCAGTATTTT. Protein: CASSQWQAGVLDTQYF.

This clonotype was observed a handful of times. The CDR3 region is CASSLEVGYYEQYF. CDR3 DNA: TGTGCCAGCAGCTTAGAGGTAGGGTACTACGAGCAGTACTTC. The chain carries TRBV11-2 and TRBJ2-7, with no clear D. Trimming stripped 0 bases from V and 3 bases from J, with 9 bases between. This CDR3 spans 14 amino acids. Germline-derived CDR1 and CDR2 are SGHAT and FQNNGV.

Worth noting for this clonotype: An end of the junction does not agree with germline; a read error may underlie this. The chain combines TRBV7-3 with TRBJ1-2; 7 positions agree with TRBD1. The CDR3 totals 13 residues. From germline, CDR1 is SGHTA and CDR2 FQGTGA. In DNA, the CDR3 is TGCGCCAGCAGCTTCGACAGGGTCTATGGCTACACCTTC. Translation: CASSFDRVYGYTF.

This chain uses TRBV25-1 with TRBJ2-1; the match to TRBD1 covers 7 bases. Germline V gene lookup returns CDR1 MGHDK and CDR2 SYGVNS. J lost 5 bases, V lost 6 bases, and 7 bases had no gene match. This CDR3 spans 14 amino acids. As DNA, the CDR3 is TGTGCCAGCAGAGGAAAGGGGACAGACAATGAGCAGTTCTTC. Its translation is CASRGKGTDNEQFF.

This sequence joins TRBV5-8 and TRBJ2-7, with D tentatively TRBD2 (5 bases). CDR1 is SGHTS, CDR2 YDEGEE, per germline. With 4 bases removed from V and 3 bases from J, the gap between germline ends came to 11 bases. The CDR3 has 13 residues. The CDR3 DNA is TGTGCCAGCAGCCCCGACTACCTCTACGAGCAGTACTTC. It translates to CASSPDYLYEQYF.

The chain is built from TRBV5-6 and TRBJ2-1; a possible D gene is TRBD1 (6 bases). CDR3 length equals 12 residues. With 3 bases removed from V and 6 bases from J, the gap between germline ends came to 7 bases. The germline CDR1 and CDR2 sequences are SGHDT and YYEEEE. This CDR3 reads CASSSDSNEQFF. As DNA, the CDR3 is TGTGCCAGCAGCTCGGACAGCAATGAGCAGTTCTTC.

This rearrangement joins TRBV21-1 to TRBJ2-3; the table's D call of TRBD1 was not tested on the DNA. TRBV21-1 is described as a pseudogene. The CDR3 runs to 17 residues. CDR3 in DNA: TGTGCCAGCAGAAAACGGAAAGGGGACAGGGGGACAGATACGCAGTATTTT. This sequence encodes CASRKRKGDRGTDTQYF.

The chain has TRBV10-3 and TRBJ2-3; D is ambiguous. The CDR3 is 14 amino acids. V was shortened by 5 bases and J by 4 bases, with 13 bases between the two germline ends. Germline V gene data show CDR1 as ENHRY and CDR2 as SYGVKD. The CDR3 sequence: CAISPETVSDTQYF. CDR3 sequence (DNA): TGTGCCATCAGTCCTGAAACGGTTTCAGATACGCAGTATTTT.

This chain connects TRBV5-1 to TRBJ2-2; 12 bases match TRBD1. V was pared by 4 bases and J by 5 bases, with 3 bases of the junction left unmatched. CDR1 and CDR2 (germline): SGHRS, YFSETQ. The CDR3 has 15 residues. The CDR3 sequence is CASSGTGGATGELFF. CDR3 DNA sequence: TGCGCCAGCAGCGGGACAGGGGGCGCAACCGGGGAGCTGTTTTTT.

This clonotype was recorded a few times. The chain employs TRBV7-8 and TRBJ2-7; TRBD2 aligns across 7 bases. The length of the CDR3 is 14 residues. V lost 6 bases and J lost 5; bases outside the gene matches: 10. The V gene's germline CDR1 is SGHVS and CDR2 FQNEAQ. CDR3 residues: CASRWGEGRHEQYF. The CDR3 bases are TGTGCCAGCAGATGGGGGGAGGGCCGCCACGAGCAGTACTTC. Supplemented by reference TRBV7-8 and TRBJ2-7, the full variable domain reads GAGVSQSPRYKVAKRGQDVALRCDPISGHVSLFWYQQALGQGPEFLTYFQNEAQLDKSGLPSDRFFAERPEGSVSTLKIQRTQQEDSAVYLCASRWGEGRHEQYFGPGTRLTVT.

The rearrangement links TRBV5-1 to TRBJ1-1; D is uncertain. CDR3 length: 15 residues. V lost 0 bases, J lost 4 bases, and 13 bases lay in between. Germline CDR1 reads SGHRS; CDR2 reads YFSETQ. The CDR3 loop is CASSLDLWAATEAFF. CDR3 in DNA: TGCGCCAGCAGCTTGGATTTGTGGGCGGCCACTGAAGCTTTCTTT.

This clonotype turned up a few times. V and J are TRBV5-1 and TRBJ2-5; possible D gene TRBD2, 6 bases. With 1 base removed from V and 2 bases from J, the gap between germline ends came to 12 bases. CDR3 size: 15 residues. CDR1 is SGHRS and CDR2 is YFSETQ in the germline V gene. The CDR3 DNA is TGCGCCAGCAGCTTGAGCCTAGCGAAGCAAGAGACCCAGTACTTC. This codes for CASSLSLAKQETQYF.

The chain links TRBV25-1 to TRBJ2-5; 8 bases align to TRBD2. V lost 6 bases and J lost 4; bases outside the gene matches: 1. The germline V gene encodes CDR1 MGHDK and CDR2 SYGVNS. The CDR3 covers 12 residues. The CDR3 here is CASRLAAETQYF. Written as DNA, the CDR3 is TGTGCCAGCAGACTAGCGGCAGAGACCCAGTACTTC.

This clonotype has only a few counts. The chain carries TRBV12-3 or TRBV12-4 and TRBJ1-5, with D uncertain. The CDR3 length is 14 residues. Trimming left V 6 bases short and J 9 bases short, with 18 bases between. In nucleotides, the CDR3 is TGTGCCAGCAGCCTTCCCCTCCTCGGGTCGCCCCAGCATTTT. It specifies CASSLPLLGSPQHF.

The chain uses TRBV2 and TRBJ2-3; a weak D match, TRBD2 (6 bases). V lost 7 bases to trimming and J lost 1 base, with 18 bases between them. Per germline, CDR1 SNHLY and CDR2 FYNNEI. The CDR3 runs to 16 residues. In DNA, the CDR3 is TGTGCCAGCATAGTTGGGATTGGCGGGGGCACAGATACGCAGTATTTT. It specifies CASIVGIGGGTDTQYF.